This T cell receptor (beta chain) is from a study of T cell repertoires in cytomegalovirus infection. The wider study: Matching HLA type and CMV infection were both indicated by public TCR beta signatures.

The CDR3 contains 17 residues. V gave up 6 bases and J gave up 1 base; unmatched junction bases: 15. The germline CDR1 and CDR2 sequences are DFQATT and SNEGSKA (reference sequence). One entry per CDR3 protein, called by TCRdb with MiXCR from the reads. Here the sample spans 480,000 or so distinct CDR3 sequences, 10% to 12% being singletons. This clonotype was detected many times. The chain is built from TRBV20-1 and TRBJ2-1; 7 bases align to TRBD2. Sequenced: PBMCs. The source is a human donor in good health (CMV status not recorded). Some clones in this sample may be carry-over from other donors' samples. The CDR3 spells CSARSGSGGRSYNEQFF. The CDR3 coding sequence is TGCAGTGCAAGATCGGGGTCTGGCGGGAGATCCTACAATGAGCAGTTCTTC.